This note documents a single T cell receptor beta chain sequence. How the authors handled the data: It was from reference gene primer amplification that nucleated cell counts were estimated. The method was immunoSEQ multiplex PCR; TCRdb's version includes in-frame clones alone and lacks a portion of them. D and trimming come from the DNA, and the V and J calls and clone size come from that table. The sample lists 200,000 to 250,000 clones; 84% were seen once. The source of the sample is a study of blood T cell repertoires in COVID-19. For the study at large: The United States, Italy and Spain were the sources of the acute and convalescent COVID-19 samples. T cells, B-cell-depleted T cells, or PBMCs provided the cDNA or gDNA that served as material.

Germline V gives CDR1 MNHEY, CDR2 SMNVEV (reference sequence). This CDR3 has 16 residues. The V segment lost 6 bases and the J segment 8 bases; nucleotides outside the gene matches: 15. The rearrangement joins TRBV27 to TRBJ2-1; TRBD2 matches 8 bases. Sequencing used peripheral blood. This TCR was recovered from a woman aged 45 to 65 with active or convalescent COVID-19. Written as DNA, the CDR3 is TGTGCCAGCAGCGTACTGGATCGGGGGGGACGGCATGAGCAGTTCTTC. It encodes CASSVLDRGGRHEQFF.